This section outlines one T cell receptor beta chain sequence together with its context. The entry originates in a study of blood T cell repertoires in COVID-19. About the study: PBMCs, B-cell-depleted T cells, or T cells were the source of the cDNA or gDNA that made up the material.

As handled by the study authors: Amplification of reference gene primers provided the estimated nucleated cell counts. Profiling relied on immunoSEQ multiplex PCR, and the TCRdb table lists in-frame clones only, not all of them. The V and J calls and the clone size are those of that table, but D and trimming were determined from the DNA. This table has fewer than 250,000 clones, about 83% appearing once. Germline CDR1 LGHDT, CDR2 YNNKEL (reference sequence). The CDR3 contains 15 residues. Trimming stripped 5 bases from V and 0 bases from J, with 12 bases between. The specimen was peripheral blood. The chain carries TRBV3-1 (or the pseudogene TRBV3-2) and TRBJ2-3; D remains ambiguous. The TCR sequence derives from a woman of 80 years or more with COVID-19, enrolled during active disease. The CDR3 is CASSESLFSTDTQYF. The CDR3 region has the DNA TGTGCCAGCAGCGAGAGCCTTTTTAGCACAGATACGCAGTATTTT.